What follows are 21 T cell receptor beta chains derived from one specimen sequenced in a study of cytomegalovirus exposure and HLA in healthy donors. Amplification used 60 Vbeta primers and 13 Jbeta primers. Generated by immunoSEQ multiplex PCR, the TCRdb table keeps only in-frame clones and is missing some. The sample shows fewer than 200,000 clones, 75% to 90% of them seen only once. Sequenced: PBMCs. These receptors were taken from a girl under 10 years old in good health and CMV-seropositive.

The V gene is TRBV5-1, the J gene TRBJ2-3; maybe TRBD2 (6 bases). CDR1 and CDR2 from the germline V gene are SGHRS and YFSETQ. This CDR3 has 16 amino acids. The V and J ends lost 3 bases and 0 bases respectively, with 14 bases between them. The CDR3 is CASSWGGITSTDTQYF. CDR3 in DNA: TGCGCCAGCAGCTGGGGCGGGATTACCAGCACAGATACGCAGTATTTT.

V is TRBV28 and J is TRBJ2-7; D not resolved. The CDR3 is 10 amino acids. Germline CDR1 and CDR2: MDHEN and SYDVKM. Trimming took off 3 bases at V and 6 bases at J, with 3 bases between the two ends. CDR3 amino acids: CASSFREQYF. The DNA for the CDR3 is TGTGCCAGCAGTTTTCGCGAGCAGTACTTC.

The rearrangement links TRBV5-4 to TRBJ2-3; 10 bases match TRBD2. This CDR3 has 17 residues. The germline V gene encodes CDR1 SGHNT and CDR2 YYREEE (reference sequence). The junction had 8 bases not matched to a gene; V was cut back by 0 bases and J by 4 bases. The CDR3 sequence: CASSLAFQAGGADTQYF. CDR3 coding DNA: TGTGCCAGCAGCTTGGCCTTTCAAGCGGGGGGGGCAGATACGCAGTATTTT.

The chain uses TRBV19 and TRBJ2-5; D is unresolved. This CDR3 has 14 residues. The germline gives CDR1 LNHDA, CDR2 SQIVND (reference sequence). Trimming took 2 bases from V and 2 from J, leaving 9 bases between them. CDR3: CASSITLRQETQYF. CDR3 DNA sequence: TGTGCCAGTAGTATAACGCTACGGCAAGAGACCCAGTACTTC.

This sequence joins TRBV7-9 and TRBJ1-1; 9 nucleotides align to TRBD1. From germline, CDR1 is SEHNR and CDR2 FQNEAQ (reference sequence). The CDR3 has 15 amino acids. V lost 5 bases to trimming and J lost 5 bases; unmatched junction nucleotides: 9. The CDR3 DNA follows: TGTGCCAGCAGCATCTTACAGGGGGCGCTTACTGAAGCTTTCTTT. Protein sequence: CASSILQGALTEAFF.

The chain has TRBV9 and TRBJ1-5; D call uncertain. V lost 0 bases, J lost 4 bases, and 11 bases lay in between. Germline CDR1 and CDR2: SGDLS and YYNGEE. The CDR3 extends over 15 amino acids. CDR3 in DNA: TGTGCCAGCAGCGTAGATTACCAACGGAATCAGCCCCAGCATTTT. Protein: CASSVDYQRNQPQHF. Using reference TRBV9 and TRBJ1-5 for the parts outside the CDR3, the full variable domain is DSGVTQTPKHLITATGQRVTLRCSPRSGDLSVYWYQQSLDQGLQFLIQYYNGEERAKGNILERFSAQQFPDLHSELNLSSLELGDSALYFCASSVDYQRNQPQHFGDGTRLSIL.

The chain uses TRBV5-4 and TRBJ1-1, with D possibly matching TRBD1 (5 bases). Trimming took 4 bases from V and 4 from J, leaving 11 bases between them. Germline V gives CDR1 SGHNT, CDR2 YYREEE (reference sequence). This CDR3 spans 13 amino acids. The CDR3, as DNA: TGTGCCAGCAGCCTGGGGGGGGGCACTGAAGCTTTCTTT. Translation gives CASSLGGGTEAFF.

This chain links TRBV27 with TRBJ2-7; TRBD1 matches 7 bases. The V and J ends lost 1 base and 6 bases, in that order; junction bases with no gene match: 9. This CDR3 contains 15 residues. Germline CDR1 MNHEY, CDR2 SMNVEV (reference sequence). The CDR3 sequence is CASSLFPTGVSEQYF. For the CDR3, the DNA is TGTGCCAGCAGTTTATTCCCCACAGGGGTTTCCGAGCAGTACTTC.

This sequence joins TRBV6-1 and TRBJ1-3; D perhaps matches TRBD1 (5 bases). The CDR3 extends over 15 amino acids. The germline gives CDR1 MNHNS, CDR2 SASEGT. The germline V and J ends were trimmed by 7 bases and 0 bases, with 13 bases remaining between them. The CDR3 reads CASMAGRFSGNTIYF. For the CDR3, the DNA is TGTGCCAGCATGGCGGGGCGCTTCTCTGGAAACACCATATATTTT.

The rearrangement joins TRBV19 to TRBJ2-7; possibly TRBD2 for D (6 bases). V was cut by 1 base and J by 2 bases, with 12 bases left in between. Germline V gene lookup returns CDR1 LNHDA and CDR2 SQIVND (reference sequence). The CDR3 sequence is 15 residues long. The CDR3 region is CASSIVTGGPYEQYF. In DNA, the CDR3 is TGTGCCAGTAGTATAGTCACAGGAGGGCCCTACGAGCAGTACTTC.

The chain employs TRBV5-1 and TRBJ2-7; 9 nucleotides line up with TRBD1. The trim removed 8 bases at V and 5 bases at J, leaving 11 bases unmatched. Germline CDR1 and CDR2: SGHRS and YFSETQ. This CDR3 is built from 14 residues. In nucleotides, the CDR3 is TGCGCCAGTGTCGGGGACAGGGAACGTCACGAGCAGTACTTC. Its translation: CASVGDRERHEQYF.

This sequence joins TRBV6-4 and TRBJ1-1, with D possibly matching TRBD1 (6 bases). This CDR3 contains 13 residues. Trimming pared 4 bases from V and 7 bases from J, leaving 13 bases between. CDR1 is MRHNA and CDR2 is SNTAGT in the germline V gene. The CDR3, as DNA: TGTGCCAGCAGTGGGGGCAGGGGCCGTGAAGCTTTCTTT. It codes for CASSGGRGREAFF.

The chain is built from TRBV29-1 and TRBJ2-7; weak D call: TRBD1 (6 bases). The CDR3 covers 15 residues. CDR1 and CDR2 from the germline V gene are SQVTM and ANQGSEA. V gave up 6 bases and J gave up 2 bases, with 20 bases separating them. CDR3 bases: TGCAGCGTACTCAGGGGTCCTACCTTCCCCTACGAGCAGTACTTC. Amino acids: CSVLRGPTFPYEQYF.

This clone came up a few times. The chain links TRBV28 to TRBJ1-5, with D possibly TRBD1 on 5 matching bases. The CDR3 has 14 amino acids. The V end was cut by 4 bases, the J end by 6 bases, with 13 bases between. The germline gives CDR1 MDHEN, CDR2 SYDVKM. The CDR3 reads CASSSSSGLQPQHF. The CDR3 region has the DNA TGTGCCAGCAGTTCGTCCTCAGGGCTTCAGCCCCAGCATTTT. The full variable domain, rest sourced from reference TRBV28 and TRBJ1-5, is DVKVTQSSRYLVKRTGEKVFLECVQDMDHENMFWYRQDPGLGLRLIYFSYDVKMKEKGDIPEGYSVSREKKERFSLILESASTNQTSMYLCASSSSSGLQPQHFGDGTRLSIL.

The chain carries TRBV28 and TRBJ2-1; 7 bases match TRBD2. Germline V CDR1 and CDR2: MDHEN, SYDVKM. CDR3 length: 13 residues. V was clipped by 8 bases and J by 7 bases; unmatched bases: 8. The CDR3 reads CASYQAGSNEQFF. The CDR3 DNA sequence: TGTGCCAGCTATCAAGCGGGATCTAATGAGCAGTTCTTC.

The V gene is TRBV29-1, the J gene TRBJ2-5, with TRBD2 identical over 11 bases. V gave up 5 bases and J gave up 5 bases; unmatched junction bases: 7. Germline V lookup: CDR1 SQVTM, CDR2 ANQGSEA. CDR3 length: 14 amino acids. This CDR3 reads CSVPTSGSGETQYF. CDR3 coding DNA: TGCAGCGTTCCCACTAGCGGGAGCGGGGAGACCCAGTACTTC.

This clone was counted a few times. This chain uses TRBV4-1 with TRBJ1-5; tentative D call: TRBD1 (5 bases). V was trimmed by 1 base and J by 3 bases, leaving 7 bases between them. This CDR3 has 14 amino acids. CDR1 MGHRA and CDR2 YSYEKL come from the germline V gene. The CDR3 sequence: CASSQGGHNQPQHF. CDR3 nucleotides: TGCGCCAGCAGCCAAGGCGGACACAATCAGCCCCAGCATTTT.

The genes are TRBV14 and TRBJ2-5; D is uncertain. The V and J ends lost 2 bases and 2 bases respectively, with 6 bases between them. The CDR3 is made up of 13 amino acids. In germline, CDR1 is SGHDN, CDR2 FVKESK. The CDR3: CASSQNSQETQYF. CDR3 sequence (DNA): TGTGCCAGCAGCCAAAATTCGCAAGAGACCCAGTACTTC.

The rearrangement joins TRBV10-3 to TRBJ1-4; D is ambiguous. Germline V lookup: CDR1 ENHRY, CDR2 SYGVKD. This CDR3 spans 14 amino acids. V lost 3 bases and J 1 base, leaving 6 bases between the germline ends. The CDR3 is CAISDILTNEKLFF. The CDR3 nucleotides are TGTGCCATCAGTGATATTTTAACTAATGAAAAACTGTTTTTT.

This chain uses TRBV6-1 with TRBJ2-5, with 7 bases fitting TRBD1. V dropped 10 bases and J dropped 5; count of bases not matched to a gene: 16. Germline V gene sequence: CDR1 MNHNS, CDR2 SASEGT. This CDR3 is built from 15 residues. The CDR3 is CATRQGTDIGETQYF. The CDR3 DNA sequence: TGTGCCACCAGGCAGGGGACAGATATCGGGGAGACCCAGTACTTC.

The chain uses TRBV19 and TRBJ1-5; D possibly corresponds to TRBD1 (6 bases). Germline V gives CDR1 LNHDA, CDR2 SQIVND (reference sequence). This CDR3 spans 15 amino acids. Trimming removed 3 bases from V and 4 bases from J, with 13 bases in between. CDR3 nucleotides: TGTGCCAGTAGTATCACAGGGAGTAGGAATCAGCCCCAGCATTTT. This codes for CASSITGSRNQPQHF.